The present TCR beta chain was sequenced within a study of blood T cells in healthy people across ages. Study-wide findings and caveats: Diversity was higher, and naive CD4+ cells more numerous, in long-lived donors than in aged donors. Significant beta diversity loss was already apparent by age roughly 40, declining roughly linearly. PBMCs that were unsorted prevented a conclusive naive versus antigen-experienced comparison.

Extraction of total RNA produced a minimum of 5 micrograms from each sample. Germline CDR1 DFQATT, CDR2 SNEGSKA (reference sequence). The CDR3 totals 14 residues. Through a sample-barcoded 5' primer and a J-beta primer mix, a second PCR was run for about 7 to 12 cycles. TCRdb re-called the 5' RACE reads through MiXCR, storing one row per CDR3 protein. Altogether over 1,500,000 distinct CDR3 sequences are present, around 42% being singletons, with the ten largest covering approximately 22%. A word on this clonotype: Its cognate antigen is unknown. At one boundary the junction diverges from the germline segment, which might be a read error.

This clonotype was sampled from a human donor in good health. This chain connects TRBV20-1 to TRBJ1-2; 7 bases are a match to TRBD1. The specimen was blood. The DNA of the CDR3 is TGCAGTGCTTTTCTCCCCACAGGGGACTATAGCTACACCTTC. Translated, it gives CSAFLPTGDYSYTF.